This paragraph covers one T cell receptor beta chain sequence. Its antigen is not known. Between the trimmed V and J ends, which lost 3 bases and 4 bases, there was a span of 18 bases. Germline CDR1 and CDR2: SGHTS and YDEGEE. This CDR3 contains 16 residues. This entry belongs to a study of cytomegalovirus exposure and HLA in healthy donors. General study results and limits: Reported performance of the classifier showed diagnosis of cytomegalovirus status with high specificity and sensitivity.

The PCR made use of 60 Vbeta and 13 Jbeta primers. Measured with immunoSEQ multiplex PCR; TCRdb has only the in-frame clones, and not every one. The sample records 130,000 to 150,000 clones, over 70% being singletons. The receptor's source is a man aged 25 to 40 in good health and CMV-seropositive. J is TRBJ2-3 and V is TRBV5-8, with a weak D call TRBD2 (6 bases). Sequencing was done on a sample of PBMCs. The CDR3 protein is CASSSFTGVRADTQYF. Here the CDR3 DNA reads TGTGCCAGCAGCTCGTTTACGGGAGTAAGGGCAGATACGCAGTATTTT.